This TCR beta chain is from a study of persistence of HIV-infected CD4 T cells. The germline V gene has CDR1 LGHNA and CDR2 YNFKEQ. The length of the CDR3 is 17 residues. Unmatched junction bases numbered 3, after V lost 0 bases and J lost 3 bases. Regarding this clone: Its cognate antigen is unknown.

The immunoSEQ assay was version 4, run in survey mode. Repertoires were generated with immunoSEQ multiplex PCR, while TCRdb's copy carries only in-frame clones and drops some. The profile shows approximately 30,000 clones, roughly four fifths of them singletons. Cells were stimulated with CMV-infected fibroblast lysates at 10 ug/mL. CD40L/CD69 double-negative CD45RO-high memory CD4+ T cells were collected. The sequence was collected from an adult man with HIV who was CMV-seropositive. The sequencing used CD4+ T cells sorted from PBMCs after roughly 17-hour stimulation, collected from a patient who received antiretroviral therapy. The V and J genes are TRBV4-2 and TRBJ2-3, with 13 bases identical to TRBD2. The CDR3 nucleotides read TGTGCCAGCAGCCAAGATGGGACTAGCGGGGTAACAGATACGCAGTATTTT. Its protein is CASSQDGTSGVTDTQYF.